This T cell receptor beta chain appears in the sequencing data of a study of beta chain features in type 1 diabetes. Overall study: On cell yields, gender and age, patients and healthy donors were similar. Study findings and constraints: PCR might preferentially amplify shorter templates, equally in patients and controls. Shortening of TCRB CDR3s, moderate but significant, appeared in all four CD4+ subsets of Type 1 diabetes patients.

The CDR3 covers 15 residues. Germline V CDR1 and CDR2: GTSNPN, SVGIG (reference sequence). Trimming took 2 bases from V and 1 from J; bases not matched to a gene: 4. Each of the sorted populations had a purity greater than 98%. Only a few counts were recorded for this clone. Its antigen is currently unknown. The identical CDR3 is also encoded by other nucleotide sequences in the sample. The investigators reverse transcribed all of the isolated RNA, so they sequenced expressed TCRB transcripts. Using immunoSEQ multiplex PCR, the repertoire was profiled, and TCRdb retains in-frame clones only, with some absent. The table has about 650,000 clones, around an eighth seen once; the top ten hold over 0.1%.

This sequence originates from a man aged 25-40 years with type 1 diabetes. The sample was naive CD4+ T cells from blood. This chain links TRBV30 with TRBJ2-7; TRBD1 matches 11 bases. In DNA form, the CDR3 reads TGTGCCTGGAGTCCAGGGACAGGGGGTTCCTACGAGCAGTACTTC. Translating it yields CAWSPGTGGSYEQYF.